This T cell receptor (beta chain) was sequenced during a study of T cell changes during pregnancy in multiple sclerosis. The assay was immunoSEQ multiplex PCR, and TCRdb's table has in-frame clones only and misses some. Of tens of thousands of clones listed, about 92% are singletons. Per germline, CDR1 MNHEY and CDR2 SVGAGI. Trimming left V 0 bases short and J 3 bases short, with 8 bases between. The CDR3 runs to 14 residues. The clonotype was recovered from a female donor with multiple sclerosis, enrolled in a pregnancy study. This rearrangement joins TRBV6-5 to TRBJ1-2; D remains unclear. The specimen was peripheral blood, collected after pregnancy. The CDR3 protein is CASSYSADYYGYTF. The CDR3, as DNA: TGTGCCAGCAGTTACTCGGCGGACTACTATGGCTACACCTTC.